The present T cell receptor (beta chain) was sequenced within a study of blood T cell repertoires in COVID-19. The wider study: T cells, B-cell-depleted T cells, or PBMCs provided the cDNA or gDNA that served as material.

TCRdb's copy holds only in-frame clones and misses some; the assay was immunoSEQ multiplex PCR. The sample has approximately 160,000 clones, approximately 85% seen once. Germline V gives CDR1 KGHDR, CDR2 SFDVKD. V lost 5 bases and J lost 5; bases outside the gene matches: 7. The CDR3 is 14 amino acids. The source is a man in his sixties with active or convalescent COVID-19. The specimen sequenced was peripheral blood. The chain combines TRBV24-1 with TRBJ2-5; 7 bases align to TRBD2. The CDR3 loop reads CATSVGGGQETQYF. CDR3 nucleotides: TGTGCCACCAGTGTGGGGGGGGGTCAGGAGACCCAGTACTTC.